This TCR beta chain originates from a study of T cells in Graves' hyperthyroidism and ophthalmopathy. Study-wide context: The initial diagnosis was the point when peripheral blood was collected, ahead of any treatment.

This clonotype has at least ten counts. CDR3 length: 12 residues. The germline gives CDR1 SGHAT, CDR2 FQNNGV. Trimming cost V 5 bases and J 8 bases, with 10 bases left between them. It was considered stable Graves' hyperthyroidism when ophthalmopathy did not progress within 18 months. The PBMCs were sourced from fresh peripheral blood (10 ml). Template material for amplifying TCR beta CDR3 regions consisted of RNA transcripts. HTBI primers were used for first-round RT-PCR of the TCR CDR3. Each CDR3 protein gets one entry after TCRdb re-called the multiplex PCR reads with MiXCR. The sample has around 690,000 distinct CDR3 sequences, roughly 17% seen once.

The chain uses TRBV11-2 and TRBJ2-1; a possible D gene is TRBD1 (6 bases). The sequence derives from a man aged 50 to 60 with Graves' hyperthyroidism. Sequenced input: blood. The CDR3 spells CASSKYRDEQFF. In nucleotides, the CDR3 is TGTGCCAGCAGCAAATACAGGGATGAGCAGTTCTTC. Drawing the rest from reference TRBV11-2 and TRBJ2-1, the complete variable domain is EAGVAQSPRYKIIEKRQSVAFWCNPISGHATLYWYQQILGQGPKLLIQFQNNGVVDDSQLPKDRFSAERLKGVDSTLKIQPAKLEDSAVYLCASSKYRDEQFFGPGTRLTVL.